The 11 T cell receptor beta chains reported below all come from one sample, sequenced in a study of cytomegalovirus exposure and HLA in healthy donors. PCR amplification relied on 60 Vbeta primers (plus 13 Jbeta primers). Generated by immunoSEQ multiplex PCR, the TCRdb table keeps only in-frame clones and is missing some. The sample includes under 200,000 clones, about 76% of them seen just once. Material: PBMCs. The receptors derive from a male donor in good health and CMV-seropositive.

V gene TRBV7-2 combines with J gene TRBJ1-4, with D unresolved. The V end was cut by 5 bases, the J end by 0 bases, with 13 bases between. The CDR3 extends over 16 amino acids. Germline CDR1 SGHTA, CDR2 FQGNSA. CDR3 DNA: TGTGCCAGCAGCACCCACGGAGCCGCAACTAATGAAAAACTGTTTTTT. It is translated as CASSTHGAATNEKLFF.

V gene TRBV9 combines with J gene TRBJ2-3; 9 nucleotides agree with TRBD2. CDR3 length: 16 residues. V was clipped by 0 bases and J by 6 bases; unmatched bases: 8. Germline lookup yields CDR1 SGDLS and CDR2 YYNGEE. The DNA of the CDR3 is TGTGCCAGCAGCGTAGACGGCGGGGGGGCCGTTGATACGCAGTATTTT. It translates to CASSVDGGGAVDTQYF.

V gene TRBV7-2 combines with J gene TRBJ2-6; 8 bases align to TRBD1. V trimming: 6 bases; J trimming: 4 bases; junction bases outside the gene matches: 14. Germline V gives CDR1 SGHTA, CDR2 FQGNSA. The CDR3 extends over 18 amino acids. CDR3 residues: CASRPGQGTTSGANVLTF. In DNA form, the CDR3 reads TGTGCCAGCAGACCTGGACAGGGAACGACTTCCGGGGCCAACGTCCTGACTTTC.

V and J are TRBV7-9 and TRBJ1-4; TRBD1 matches 10 bases. Germline V gene data show CDR1 as SEHNR and CDR2 as FQNEAQ (reference sequence). J gave up 0 bases and V 5 bases, and 6 bases lay outside the gene matches. CDR3 length: 17 residues. DNA of the CDR3: TGTGCCAGCAGCCATGGGACAGGGGATCCAACTAATGAAAAACTGTTTTTT. Amino acids: CASSHGTGDPTNEKLFF.

The chain has TRBV6-1 and TRBJ1-5, with D perhaps matching TRBD1 (6 bases). The V end lost 1 base, the J end lost 5 bases, and 6 bases lay between the germline ends. The CDR3 extends over 13 amino acids. Germline V gene sequence: CDR1 MNHNS, CDR2 SASEGT. CDR3 coding DNA: TGTGCCAGCAGTGAAGACAGGGATCAGCCCCAGCATTTT. This translates into CASSEDRDQPQHF.

The CDR3: CASSLEPGSYNEQFF. The CDR3 bases are TGTGCCAGCAGCTTAGAGCCAGGATCCTACAATGAGCAGTTCTTC. This chain connects TRBV7-2 to TRBJ2-1; no clear D. Germline V gene lookup returns CDR1 SGHTA and CDR2 FQGNSA. The CDR3 runs 15 residues. Deletions cut 1 base from V and 1 base from J, with 8 bases between.

The chain uses TRBV11-2 and TRBJ2-5, with D tentatively TRBD2 (5 bases). There are 15 residues in the CDR3. Germline-derived CDR1 and CDR2 are SGHAT and FQNNGV. Between the trimmed V and J ends, which lost 3 bases and 5 bases, there was a span of 16 bases. The CDR3 sequence: CASSFEGRLVETQYF. Here the CDR3 DNA reads TGTGCCAGCAGCTTTGAAGGGAGATTGGTGGAGACCCAGTACTTC.

The chain uses TRBV2 and TRBJ1-2, with a possible D match to TRBD1 (5 bases). This CDR3 region has 17 residues. V was shortened by 3 bases and J by 3 bases, with 20 bases between the two germline ends. Germline V lookup: CDR1 SNHLY, CDR2 FYNNEI. CDR3 nucleotides: TGTGCCAGCAGTGACAGGGTAAATGATTTCGTTGACTATGGCTACACCTTC. This codes for CASSDRVNDFVDYGYTF.

This clone is deemed medium-sized. The chain employs TRBV7-2 and TRBJ1-2; 7 nucleotides line up with TRBD1. V gave up 6 bases and J gave up 6 bases; unmatched junction bases: 7. Germline V gene data show CDR1 as SGHTA and CDR2 as FQGNSA. This CDR3 is 13 amino acids long. CDR3 DNA: TGTGCCAGCAGTTCTAGCACAGGGGATGGCTACACCTTC. This encodes CASSSSTGDGYTF.

The chain uses TRBV9 and TRBJ1-6, with D possibly matching TRBD1 (6 bases). V lost 4 bases, J lost 9 bases, and 17 bases lay in between. This CDR3 has 15 residues. Germline V gene lookup returns CDR1 SGDLS and CDR2 YYNGEE. CDR3 protein: CASSSAGGPSSPLHF. The CDR3 DNA is TGTGCCAGCAGCTCTGCGGGGGGGCCCAGTTCACCCCTCCACTTT.

This chain joins TRBV1 and TRBJ2-3; TRBD1 is the table's D call and was not checked against the DNA. TRBV1 is described as a pseudogene. The CDR3 is 16 amino acids. The CDR3 nucleotides are TGCACCAGCAGCCAATCGGACAGGAGAACTTCAGATACGCAGTATTTT. Its protein product is CTSSQSDRRTSDTQYF.